The present entry profiles one TCR beta chain with its context. Here immunoSEQ multiplex PCR was the method, and the copy in TCRdb shows in-frame clones only, minus some. The sample gives 300,000 to 450,000 clones, more than 70% of which show up once; approximately 3% is in the top ten. These data come from a study of blood T cell repertoires in COVID-19. The ends lost 5 bases at V and 4 bases at J; junction bases unmatched: 9. The CDR3 runs to 15 residues. Germline lookup yields CDR1 MNHEY and CDR2 SVGAGI. The TCR was taken from a woman aged 25-40 years with COVID-19, enrolled during active disease. V is TRBV6-5 and J is TRBJ2-7; 9 bases map to TRBD2. The material sequenced was peripheral blood. The CDR3 sequence: CASSPRLAGEYEQYF. The CDR3 DNA reads TGTGCCAGCAGTCCAAGATTAGCGGGGGAGTACGAGCAGTACTTC.